The 29 T cell receptor beta chains below were found in one sample sequenced in a study of T-cell memory formation after mild COVID-19. TCRdb reanalysed the 5' RACE reads using MiXCR and keeps one entry per CDR3 protein. Of about 290,000 distinct CDR3 sequences listed, 15% to 20% are singletons. Material for sequencing was PBMCs or a T cell subset sorted from them (not recorded which). The receptor source for this set is a man younger than 35 who had mild COVID-19 (a few samples of this study predate the infection). Cell type and time point are not known.

The rearrangement uses TRBV27 and TRBJ2-2, with D tentatively TRBD1 (6 bases). Trimming left V 5 bases short and J 5 bases short, with 18 bases between. Germline CDR1 reads MNHEY; CDR2 reads SMNVEV (reference sequence). The CDR3 totals 16 residues. CDR3 nucleotides: TGTGCCAGCAGTAAACAGGGCCGCCTAGGGACCGGGGAGCTGTTTTTT. Its protein product is CASSKQGRLGTGELFF.

This chain's CDR3 is CSARTDRPREQYF. DNA of the CDR3: TGCAGTGCTAGAACGGACAGGCCTCGGGAGCAGTACTTC. This chain connects TRBV20-1 to TRBJ2-7; TRBD1 matches 7 bases. Germline V CDR1 and CDR2: DFQATT, SNEGSKA (reference sequence). Trimming at V came to 2 bases and at J to 7 bases, leaving 8 bases not matched to a gene. There are 13 residues in the CDR3.

This clonotype occurred many times. The gene calls are TRBV7-8 and TRBJ2-1, with D possibly being TRBD1 (6 bases). This CDR3 is built from 13 residues. Germline V CDR1 and CDR2: SGHVS, FQNEAQ. Trimming stripped 4 bases from V and 9 bases from J, with 13 bases between. CDR3 in DNA: TGTGCCAGCAGCTCCAACAGGGCGGGTGAGCAGTTCTTC. Its protein is CASSSNRAGEQFF.

The genes are TRBV27 and TRBJ2-7; D assignment may be TRBD1 or TRBD2 (5 bases each). V was clipped by 5 bases and J by 5 bases, with 19 bases between them. The CDR3 length is 15 residues. Germline V CDR1 and CDR2: MNHEY, SMNVEV (reference sequence). The CDR3 nucleotides are TGTGCCAGCAGTCCAGGGACGGATCCCGAAGACGAGCAGTACTTC. Protein product: CASSPGTDPEDEQYF.

The gene calls are TRBV6-2 or TRBV6-3 and TRBJ2-2; D not certain. Germline assignment: CDR1 MNHEY and CDR2 SVGEGT. V lost 6 bases, J lost 5 bases, and 7 bases lay in between. This CDR3 is built from 12 residues. In DNA, the CDR3 is TGTGCCAGCAGCCGCGCTACCGGGGAGCTGTTTTTT. Its translation is CASSRATGELFF.

The genes are TRBV7-2 and TRBJ1-1, with D possibly matching TRBD1 (6 bases). The CDR3 sequence is 13 residues long. V was clipped by 5 bases and J by 6 bases, with 13 bases between them. Germline assignment: CDR1 SGHTA and CDR2 FQGNSA. The CDR3 sequence: CASSRPEGAEAFF. CDR3 coding DNA: TGTGCCAGCAGCCGCCCGGAGGGGGCTGAAGCTTTCTTT.

The chain joins TRBV10-3 to TRBJ1-2, with D perhaps matching TRBD1 (5 bases). Germline V gives CDR1 ENHRY, CDR2 SYGVKD. Deletions cut 3 bases from V and 1 base from J, with 12 bases between. The CDR3 runs to 15 residues. This chain's CDR3 is CAISDGAVNNYGYTF. As DNA, the CDR3 is TGTGCCATCAGTGATGGGGCGGTTAATAACTATGGCTACACCTTC.

This clonotype was detected many times. The chain employs TRBV20-1 and TRBJ1-1; no clear D gene. The V end was cut by 7 bases, the J end by 1 base, with 10 bases between. Germline values: CDR1 DFQATT, CDR2 SNEGSKA (reference sequence). The length of the CDR3 is 12 residues. CDR3 residues: CSVPEGNTEAFF. CDR3 nucleotide sequence: TGCAGTGTACCCGAAGGGAACACTGAAGCTTTCTTT.

The table lists this clonotype with a count of one. The chain joins TRBV21-1 to TRBJ2-7; TRBD2, as called in the table, went unchecked against the DNA. TRBV21-1 is a known pseudogene. CDR3 length: 12 amino acids. The CDR3 is CATGLVAYEQYF. For the CDR3, the DNA is TGTGCCACCGGACTGGTTGCCTACGAGCAGTACTTC.

Ten or more counts support this clonotype. This chain uses TRBV5-1 with TRBJ1-1; 10 nucleotides align to TRBD1. V dropped 3 bases and J dropped 1; count of bases not matched to a gene: 3. The CDR3 has 15 amino acids. The germline CDR1 and CDR2 sequences are SGHRS and YFSETQ. The CDR3 loop is CASSWTGGSNTEAFF. The CDR3 DNA is TGCGCCAGCAGCTGGACAGGGGGATCGAACACTGAAGCTTTCTTT.

The chain uses TRBV6-2 or TRBV6-3 and TRBJ2-5; weak D call: TRBD2 (7 bases). Germline V gives CDR1 MNHEY, CDR2 SVGEGT. With 7 bases removed from V and 5 bases from J, the gap between germline ends came to 23 bases. CDR3 length equals 16 residues. CDR3 DNA: TGTGCCAGCACCCTGGCGGGGGCCCAAGGTGGGGAGACCCAGTACTTC. It specifies CASTLAGAQGGETQYF.

The table lists this clonotype with a few counts. The chain employs TRBV12-3 or TRBV12-4 and TRBJ1-5; 7 positions agree with TRBD1. V was pared by 7 bases and J by 7 bases, with 7 bases of the junction left unmatched. The CDR3 totals 13 residues. CDR3 amino acids: CASTQGRLQPQHF. The CDR3, as DNA: TGTGCCAGCACACAGGGGAGGTTGCAGCCCCAGCATTTT.

This clonotype was observed once. The rearrangement links TRBV7-8 to TRBJ2-5, with 7 positions matching TRBD2. Germline trimming cut 3 bases from V and 1 base from J; bases unmatched to any gene: 11. The CDR3 runs to 17 residues. CDR1 SGHVS and CDR2 FQNEAQ come from the germline V gene. CDR3 DNA sequence: TGTGCCAGCAGCTTTTCGCCAGCGGGGCGACTCCAAGAGACCCAGTACTTC. Its protein product is CASSFSPAGRLQETQYF.

This CDR3 is CATTSGRGSTDTQYF. The CDR3 DNA follows: TGCGCCACCACTTCCGGGCGGGGGAGCACAGATACGCAGTATTTT. The rearrangement uses TRBV5-1 and TRBJ2-3; 7 bases are a match to TRBD2. The V gene's germline CDR1 is SGHRS and CDR2 YFSETQ. The CDR3 loop spans 15 amino acids. The ends lost 9 bases at V and 0 bases at J; junction bases unmatched: 10.

The chain links TRBV12-3 or TRBV12-4 to TRBJ2-5, with D possibly matching TRBD1 (6 bases). V was clipped by 7 bases and J by 5 bases, with 17 bases between them. The CDR3 covers 14 residues. CDR3 sequence reads: CASTLGAGAETQYF. DNA for the CDR3: TGTGCCAGCACCCTAGGGGCAGGGGCGGAGACCCAGTACTTC.

This clonotype was counted at least ten times. The chain employs TRBV6-2 or TRBV6-3 and TRBJ2-1; the D gene is possibly TRBD1 (6 bases). V dropped 6 bases and J dropped 2 bases, with 11 bases sitting between them. Germline CDR1 MNHEY, CDR2 SVGEGT. The CDR3 covers 14 residues. CDR3 amino acids: CASRPDRPYNEQFF. The CDR3 DNA follows: TGTGCCAGCAGACCAGACAGGCCCTACAATGAGCAGTTCTTC.

The chain uses TRBV5-1 and TRBJ2-5, with D possibly matching TRBD2 (6 bases). V shed 3 bases and J shed 5 bases, with 11 bases lying between them. Per germline, CDR1 SGHRS and CDR2 YFSETQ. The CDR3 is made up of 13 amino acids. CDR3 coding DNA: TGCGCCAGCAGCTCCGGGACTCGGGAGACCCAGTACTTC. This sequence encodes CASSSGTRETQYF.

This clonotype has a handful of counts. This chain connects TRBV20-1 to TRBJ1-1; 7 positions match TRBD1. Germline lookup yields CDR1 DFQATT and CDR2 SNEGSKA (reference sequence). J lost 10 bases, V lost 6 bases, and 17 bases had no gene match. The CDR3 consists of 14 residues. The CDR3 nucleotides are TGCAGTGCCAATTTCGGGACAGCCCGACGAGGAGCTTTCTTT. Translating it yields CSANFGTARRGAFF.

The V call is TRBV19, the J call TRBJ2-1; 8 bases fit TRBD2. With 5 bases clipped from V and 8 bases from J, the junction kept 11 bases outside the gene matches. Per germline, CDR1 LNHDA and CDR2 SQIVND (reference sequence). The CDR3 is 15 residues long. The DNA for the CDR3 is TGTGCCAGTAGTTCCCCCCCGGGGGGGCTGGATGAGCAGTTCTTC. Residues: CASSSPPGGLDEQFF.

This clonotype was seen a few times. The chain uses TRBV9 and TRBJ1-6; perhaps TRBD1 as D (6 bases). The CDR3 has 15 amino acids. Between the trimmed V and J ends, which lost 4 bases and 10 bases, there was a span of 18 bases. Germline CDR1 is SGDLS and CDR2 is YYNGEE. In DNA, the CDR3 is TGTGCCAGCAGCTCAGGGGTAGGGCTAGGGTCACCCCTCCACTTT. Translated, it gives CASSSGVGLGSPLHF.

The genes are TRBV19 and TRBJ1-1, with TRBD1 identical over 7 bases. V was pared by 2 bases and J by 4 bases, with 4 bases of the junction left unmatched. The CDR3 is 14 residues long. From germline, CDR1 is LNHDA and CDR2 SQIVND (reference sequence). Written as DNA, the CDR3 is TGTGCCAGTAGTATACACGCAGGGGGCACTGAAGCTTTCTTT. Translated: CASSIHAGGTEAFF.

The genes are TRBV7-3 and TRBJ2-3; D is undetermined. The V end lost 5 bases, the J end lost 6 bases, and 12 bases lay between the germline ends. Germline CDR1 and CDR2: SGHTA and FQGTGA. The CDR3 is made up of 13 amino acids. For the CDR3, the DNA is TGTGCCAGCAGCATTACTAAGGATGATACGCAGTATTTT. Residues: CASSITKDDTQYF.

This clonotype was detected only a few times. CDR3 sequence: CASSETIPGELFF. CDR3 DNA: TGCGCCAGCAGTGAGACTATCCCCGGGGAGCTGTTTTTT. The chain carries TRBV10-1 and TRBJ2-2; D remains unclear. The CDR3 spans 13 residues. From germline, CDR1 is WNHNN and CDR2 SYGVQD (reference sequence). Trimming cost V 2 bases and J 6 bases, with 7 bases left between them.

This clonotype was counted between two and nine times. The V call is TRBV7-2, the J call TRBJ2-2; TRBD2 aligns across 9 bases. Losses at the gene ends were 5 bases for V and 4 bases for J; bases not matched to a gene: 2. Per germline, CDR1 SGHTA and CDR2 FQGNSA. The CDR3 consists of 14 residues. The CDR3 sequence is CASSGRGGTGELFF. In DNA, the CDR3 is TGTGCCAGCAGCGGGCGGGGGGGCACCGGGGAGCTGTTTTTT.

The CDR3 loop reads CASSLEADYSPLHF. CDR3 DNA: TGTGCCAGCAGCTTAGAGGCGGACTATTCACCCCTCCACTTT. This rearrangement joins TRBV7-2 to TRBJ1-6; D is unclear. In germline, CDR1 is SGHTA, CDR2 FQGNSA. The V gene lost 1 base and the J gene lost 8 bases, with 9 bases spanning the gap. The CDR3 loop spans 14 amino acids.

The chain combines TRBV2 with TRBJ2-5, with a possible D match to TRBD1 (6 bases). The CDR3 sequence is 12 residues long. Germline V lookup: CDR1 SNHLY, CDR2 FYNNEI. V shed 5 bases and J shed 5 bases, with 9 bases lying between them. The CDR3 region is CASSTGPETQYF. DNA of the CDR3: TGTGCCAGCAGTACAGGGCCGGAGACCCAGTACTTC. Combining the CDR3 with reference TRBV2 and TRBJ2-5 gives the whole variable domain EPEVTQTPSHQVTQMGQEVILRCVPISNHLYFYWYRQILGQKVEFLVSFYNNEISEKSEIFDDQFSVERPDGSNFTLKIRSTKLEDSAMYFCASSTGPETQYFGPGTRLLVL.

This clonotype was detected only a few times. The genes are TRBV12-3 or TRBV12-4 and TRBJ1-1; TRBD1 might be the D (6 bases). CDR3 size: 15 residues. Trimming removed 6 bases from V and 1 base from J, with 15 bases in between. DNA for the CDR3: TGTGCCAGCAGCGTCCCGGGACAAAGGAACACTGAAGCTTTCTTT. As protein: CASSVPGQRNTEAFF.

This clonotype came up a few times. The chain couples TRBV24-1 to TRBJ2-2, with D maybe TRBD2 (6 bases). Germline V gene sequence: CDR1 KGHDR, CDR2 SFDVKD. The CDR3 covers 14 residues. With 9 bases removed from V and 2 bases from J, the gap between germline ends came to 12 bases. Here the CDR3 reads CATSAAGNTGELFF. The CDR3 bases are TGTGCCACCTCGGCGGCGGGAAACACCGGGGAGCTGTTTTTT.

In its sample, this clonotype was seen once. The chain recombines TRBV9 with TRBJ2-1, with unresolved D. This CDR3 comprises 15 residues. V lost 0 bases to trimming and J lost 6 bases, with 13 bases between them. In germline, CDR1 is SGDLS, CDR2 YYNGEE. DNA for the CDR3: TGTGCCAGCAGCGTAGTTGACTCATCAGGCAATGAGCAGTTCTTC. Amino acid sequence: CASSVVDSSGNEQFF.